Listed here are 15 T cell receptor beta chains from one sample, sequenced in a study of siplizumab effects on memory and regulatory T cells. TCRdb's copy holds only in-frame clones and misses some; the assay was immunoSEQ multiplex PCR. The top ten clones hold 0.16% of a sample with about 120,000 clones, over 85% of them seen once. Sequencing was carried out using non-Treg CD4+ T cells sorted from blood. These receptors were obtained from a human donor in good health.

The rearrangement links TRBV2 to TRBJ1-3; no definite D call. Germline-derived CDR1 and CDR2 are SNHLY and FYNNEI. V lost 2 bases to trimming and J lost 7 bases, with 12 bases between them. This CDR3 spans 14 amino acids. The CDR3 is CASSETFLRNTIYF. The CDR3 DNA reads TGTGCCAGCAGTGAAACCTTTCTCCGGAACACCATATATTTT. The full variable domain, its missing parts supplied by reference TRBV2 and TRBJ1-3, is EPEVTQTPSHQVTQMGQEVILRCVPISNHLYFYWYRQILGQKVEFLVSFYNNEISEKSEIFDDQFSVERPDGSNFTLKIRSTKLEDSAMYFCASSETFLRNTIYFGEGSWLTVV.

The chain employs TRBV28 and TRBJ2-1, with 9 nucleotides matching TRBD1. CDR3 size: 13 residues. Per the germline V gene, CDR1 is MDHEN and CDR2 is SYDVKM. Unmatched junction bases numbered 6, after V lost 3 bases and J lost 12 bases. The CDR3 nucleotides are TGTGCCAGCAGTTTGAACAGGGGGCAGGGGCAGTTCTTC. Translated, it gives CASSLNRGQGQFF.

V is TRBV6-5 and J is TRBJ1-1; D is possibly TRBD1 (5 bases). Deletions cut 6 bases from V and 11 bases from J, with 13 bases between. The CDR3 totals 11 residues. Germline values: CDR1 MNHEY, CDR2 SVGAGI. CDR3 nucleotide sequence: TGTGCCAGCAGCGCGAGGGGAACGGCTTTCTTT. Translated, it gives CASSARGTAFF.

The chain uses TRBV2 and TRBJ1-6; 7 bases match TRBD1. This CDR3 is 16 amino acids long. J gave up 7 bases and V 5 bases, and 11 bases lay outside the gene matches. Germline V gene lookup returns CDR1 SNHLY and CDR2 FYNNEI. CDR3 protein: CASSTPLGQQNSPLHF. CDR3 in DNA: TGTGCCAGCAGTACCCCGTTGGGACAGCAGAATTCACCCCTCCACTTT.

The gene calls are TRBV15 and TRBJ2-5; 7 bases line up with TRBD1. Trimming took 0 bases from V and 5 from J; bases not matched to a gene: 0. Germline CDR1 LNHNV, CDR2 YYDKDF (reference sequence). The CDR3 loop spans 13 amino acids. As DNA, the CDR3 is TGTGCCACCAGCAGAGACAGGGGGGAGACCCAGTACTTC. This codes for CATSRDRGETQYF.

A note on this clone: Within the sample, other DNA sequences also encode this same CDR3. The CDR3, as DNA: TGCAGTGCTAGAGAAGAGACCCAGTACTTC. Its protein is CSAREETQYF. The rearrangement links TRBV20-1 to TRBJ2-5; D not resolved. The CDR3 is 10 amino acids. The V and J ends lost 0 bases and 4 bases respectively, with 0 bases between them. Germline CDR1 DFQATT, CDR2 SNEGSKA (reference sequence).

This chain joins TRBV28 and TRBJ1-1; a weak D match, TRBD1 (5 bases). Trimming took off 6 bases at V and 6 bases at J, with 17 bases between the two ends. The length of the CDR3 is 14 residues. Germline-derived CDR1 and CDR2 are MDHEN and SYDVKM. CDR3 region: CASSRTTMGPEAFF. CDR3 bases: TGTGCCAGCAGCAGGACCACAATGGGGCCTGAAGCTTTCTTT.

This chain links TRBV18 with TRBJ1-1, with D perhaps matching TRBD1 (6 bases). Trimming removed 4 bases at V and 1 base at J, with 13 bases between. The CDR3 extends over 15 amino acids. In germline, CDR1 is KGHSH, CDR2 LQKENI. The CDR3 region is CASSLVGQPNTEAFF. The DNA for the CDR3 is TGTGCCAGCTCACTCGTTGGACAGCCGAACACTGAAGCTTTCTTT. Full variable domain (outside the CDR3, taken from reference TRBV18 and TRBJ1-1): NAGVMQNPRHLVRRRGQEARLRCSPMKGHSHVYWYRQLPEEGLKFMVYLQKENIIDESGMPKERFSAEFPKEGPSILRIQQVVRGDSAAYFCASSLVGQPNTEAFFGQGTRLTVV.

V usage is TRBV7-6 and J usage is TRBJ2-1; D is possibly TRBD1 or TRBD2 (5 bases each). This CDR3 region has 13 residues. CDR1 SGHVS and CDR2 FNYEAQ come from the germline V gene. Trimming left V 5 bases short and J 5 bases short, with 10 bases between. CDR3 sequence: CASSPRGDNEQFF. The DNA for the CDR3 is TGTGCCAGCAGCCCCCGAGGGGACAATGAGCAGTTCTTC.

This clone has only a few counts. V is TRBV30 and J is TRBJ1-1; a weak D match, TRBD1 (5 bases). Trimming removed 3 bases at V and 4 bases at J, with 12 bases between. CDR3 length: 13 amino acids. Looked up from germline, CDR1 is GTSNPN and CDR2 is SVGIG (reference sequence). The DNA for the CDR3 is TGTGCCTGGAGCTGGACACTGACCACTGAAGCTTTCTTT. This sequence encodes CAWSWTLTTEAFF.

The V call is TRBV30, the J call TRBJ1-2, with a tentative D call TRBD1 (5 bases). CDR3 size: 14 residues. The V and J ends lost 2 bases and 5 bases respectively, with 15 bases between them. Germline assignment: CDR1 GTSNPN and CDR2 SVGIG (reference sequence). The CDR3 DNA reads TGTGCCTGGAGTCATACGGTGGGGGGGTATGGCTACACCTTC. This sequence encodes CAWSHTVGGYGYTF.

The J gene is TRBJ1-5, the V gene TRBV18; D might be TRBD1 (6 bases). CDR3 length: 17 amino acids. Trimming took 3 bases from V and 11 from J, leaving 26 bases between them. Germline V CDR1 and CDR2: KGHSH, LQKENI. CDR3 sequence (DNA): TGTGCCAGCTCACCGAGGGGGTCGGACGGAGGAGCGGGAGCCCAGCATTTT. Protein sequence: CASSPRGSDGGAGAQHF.

This sequence joins TRBV9 and TRBJ1-6; weak D call: TRBD1 (5 bases). CDR3 size: 15 residues. V lost 3 bases to trimming and J lost 5 bases, with 12 bases between them. Germline V gene data show CDR1 as SGDLS and CDR2 as YYNGEE. In DNA form, the CDR3 reads TGTGCCAGCAGCGCCGCAGGGTACAATAATTCACCCCTCCACTTT. It specifies CASSAAGYNNSPLHF.

The sample holds one count of this clone. This chain uses TRBV6-5 with TRBJ2-3; D may be TRBD1 (5 bases). The germline V gene encodes CDR1 MNHEY and CDR2 SVGAGI. The CDR3 covers 15 residues. Trimming took 6 bases from V and 0 from J, leaving 13 bases between them. CDR3 protein: CASSLLGASTDTQYF. CDR3 bases: TGTGCCAGCAGCCTTCTAGGGGCTAGCACAGATACGCAGTATTTT.

The chain combines TRBV2 with TRBJ2-7, with TRBD2 as a possible D gene (6 bases). The germline V gene encodes CDR1 SNHLY and CDR2 FYNNEI. Trimming removed 5 bases from V and 0 bases from J, with 8 bases in between. This CDR3 has 13 residues. This CDR3 is CASSRDSSYEQYF. The CDR3 bases are TGTGCCAGCAGTCGGGACTCCTCCTACGAGCAGTACTTC.